This is a list of T cell receptor beta chains from one sample in a study of OX40 agonist ivuxolimab in advanced cancers. Clones were read by immunoSEQ multiplex PCR, and TCRdb kept only the in-frame ones, dropping some. This sample yields 30,000 to 40,000 clones, of which more than 70% are seen a single time; 9.1% belongs to the top ten. Sequenced here: CD4+ or CD8+ T cells sorted from blood, sampled in a trial of the OX40 agonist ivuxolimab. These receptors were collected from an adult with an advanced solid tumor such as melanoma, head and neck, liver or kidney cancer. The CDR3 runs from the conserved cysteine through the conserved F or W.

15	TRBV7-8	TRBJ2-1	CASSWGGQRNNEQFF
13	TRBV19	TRBJ1-1	CASRPGWNTEAFF
17	TRBV5-1	TRBJ2-1	CASSPDPGLAGGNEQFF
15	TRBV27	TRBJ2-2	CASSLRRTNTGELFF
16	TRBV27	TRBJ2-3	CASSFRGQGTGDTQYF
15	TRBV7-7	TRBJ2-6	CASSPTVTGANVLTF
11	TRBV7-9	TRBJ2-1	CASSLIDEQFF
17	TRBV5-1	TRBJ1-6	CASSLMERGGSNSPLHF
16	TRBV7-8	TRBJ2-3	CASSLMTRSSTDTQYF
15	TRBV6-5	TRBJ1-1	CASSYSIATGGKTFF
13	TRBV7-2	TRBJ2-7	CASSLGGEAMRSF
12	TRBV2	TRBJ1-1	CASSGQGPVAFF
15	TRBV6-6	TRBJ1-5	CASRRGTVSNQPQHF
18	TRBV5-1	TRBJ2-6	CASSLAQGAISGANVLTF
14	TRBV5-1	TRBJ1-1	CASSLGWGVTEAFF
14	TRBV10-3	TRBJ2-3	CASQPGTSGKGQYF
12	TRBV5-6	TRBJ2-3	CASSLSVDTQYF
14	TRBV5-1	TRBJ1-3	CASSPGDSGNTIYF
13	TRBV6-1	TRBJ2-3	CASNGGSTDTQYF
15	TRBV5-1	TRBJ2-1	CASSSQLLSNNEQFF
16	TRBV27	TRBJ1-6	CASSLFLAGGNSPLHF
14	TRBV13	TRBJ2-7	CASSARAGGDEQYF
14	TRBV5-8	TRBJ1-5	CASSLFSSNQPQHF
16	TRBV18	TRBJ2-7	CASSPPGASVLYEQYF
16	TRBV23-1	TRBJ1-1	CASSQSSASFNTEAFF
16	TRBV30	TRBJ2-1	CAWRGSTSGRINEQFF
14	TRBV7-9	TRBJ2-5	CASSPQGAGETQYF
15	TRBV6-5	TRBJ2-2	CASSRRGAGTGELFF
15	TRBV7-7	TRBJ2-1	CASSLGLAGDNEQFF
15	TRBV5-1	TRBJ2-5	CASTPGTLGGETQYF
12	TRBV18	TRBJ2-7	CASSPAGYEQYF
16	TRBV7-8	TRBJ2-2	CASSSGLAGGTGELFF
17	TRBV5-1	TRBJ2-5	CASSLGGRGRLGETQYF
14	TRBV11-2	TRBJ1-2	CASSPDRTSYGYTF
14	TRBV6-5	TRBJ1-3	CASGPFGSGNTIYF
13	TRBV9	TRBJ1-4	CASNRQENEKLFF
15	TRBV7-3	TRBJ1-1	CASSLTGTGGTEAFF
14	TRBV19	TRBJ2-2	CASSAQGKTGELFF
13	TRBV27	TRBJ2-7	CASSYGQSYEQYF
13	TRBV28	TRBJ1-1	CASSRGQNTEAFF
14	TRBV19	TRBJ2-7	CASRKREGSYEQYF
15	TRBV5-1	TRBJ1-4	CASSSSGRTNEKLFF
13	TRBV6-1	TRBJ1-1	CASSVERNTEAFF
15	TRBV7-3	TRBJ2-1	CASSLGRTSYNEQFF
14	TRBV7-2	TRBJ2-3	CASSSSVWAEEWYF
14	TRBV7-9	TRBJ2-3	CASSLVRQGSRQYF
13	TRBV29-1	TRBJ2-7	CSVRNSGSYEQYF
15	TRBV5-4	TRBJ1-4	CASSRQGARNEKLFF
14	TRBV5-1	TRBJ1-1	CASSLSGVDTEAFF
14	TRBV5-1	TRBJ1-1	CASSIGSMNTEAFF
13	TRBV7-3	TRBJ2-4	CASSLNRENIQYF